This is a list of T cell receptor beta chains from one sample in a study of blood T cell repertoires in COVID-19. Data came from immunoSEQ multiplex PCR; TCRdb stores just in-frame clones and leaves some out. The sample contains more than 250,000 clones, more than 75% of which appear only once. The source material was PBMCs or T cells enriched from blood (not recorded which). Receptor source: a woman aged 18-30 years who had recovered from COVID-19. Each CDR3 is given without its conserved first and last residue.

v_call cdr3_aa
TRBV9 ASSVLLANEQF
TRBV28 ASRSQGAPPGAEAF
TRBV15 ATSRAPGVTGELF
TRBV11-3 ASSSGGHWVETGELF
TRBV5-5 ASSLDRSGEKLF
TRBV7-9 ASSPTGGSYEQY
TRBV19 ASNSGQGAIDYGYT
TRBV7-9 ASSYRPAGDSYEQY
TRBV24-1 ATSRTGGGETQY
TRBV13 ASSFLLGPSTDTQY
TRBV4-3 ASSQGTGGGGNTEAF
TRBV7-2 ASSPRTGGISNQPQH
TRBV7-8 ASSLARTQY
TRBV7-2 ASSLGTETYEQY
TRBV30 AWMTGGSYNEQF
TRBV18 ASSPRGYEQY
TRBV7-2 ASSFDTGAFADTQY
TRBV4-1 ASKGGGYGEQF
TRBV6-5 ASSYSGHYSAF
TRBV10-3 AISDPTLGGETQY
TRBV7-9 ASSSPLRTAYNEQF
TRBV7-9 ASSPDRRLGKLF
TRBV7-8 ASSKGQGVDEQY
TRBV4-3 ASSQNVLAGVTDTQY
TRBV7-3 ASSSWTSGNTGELF
TRBV27 AHGNTIY
TRBV6-5 ASRQNDSDSYEQY
TRBV14 ASSQVGGPRSGNTIY
TRBV19 ASSTLQGMFTDTQY
TRBV14 ASSHPGLASEQF
TRBV19 ASSISPGDLYYGYT
TRBV10-2 ASTWGGNYNEQF
TRBV5-5 ASSFRDRDEKLF
TRBV4-2 ASSQGASGRKSGEQY
TRBV27 ASSLIIAGAGEQY
TRBV5-6 ASSLGSGRSTGELF
TRBV19 ASSIVVDRGLRSYEQY
TRBV19 ASSIDVTGGRDTEAF
TRBV4-3 ASSSGVSNTGELF
TRBV11-2 ASSLGGRAGYEKLF
TRBV5-4 ASSFFRGQGANGYT
TRBV4-1 ASSQGPGSAEAF